These 11 T cell receptor beta chains were sequenced from one sample in a study of blood T cell repertoires in COVID-19. Assay: immunoSEQ multiplex PCR; the TCRdb copy retains only in-frame clones and omits some. The sample has some 200,000 clones, roughly 80% seen once. The sample was peripheral blood. Receptor source: a man between 60 and 75 years old with COVID-19, enrolled during active disease.

The chain is built from TRBV5-1 and TRBJ2-7; 10 bases align to TRBD1. This CDR3 is 15 amino acids long. Germline V CDR1 and CDR2: SGHRS, YFSETQ. Germline trimming cut 0 bases from V and 4 bases from J; bases unmatched to any gene: 4. The DNA for the CDR3 is TGCGCCAGCAGCTTGGCAGGGGACAGGGGATACGAGCAGTACTTC. It translates to CASSLAGDRGYEQYF.

V is TRBV6-2 or TRBV6-3 and J is TRBJ1-5; 7 bases map to TRBD1. Germline trimming cut 6 bases from V and 2 bases from J; bases unmatched to any gene: 4. CDR1 is MNHEY, CDR2 SVGEGT, per germline. CDR3 length: 14 amino acids. CDR3 sequence: CASSRQGGNQPQHF. CDR3 DNA: TGTGCCAGCAGCAGACAGGGCGGCAATCAGCCCCAGCATTTT.

This clone showed up just once. The chain is built from TRBV18 and TRBJ1-4; 7 bases fit TRBD1. The CDR3 extends over 17 amino acids. Germline lookup yields CDR1 KGHSH and CDR2 LQKENI. The V segment lost 0 bases and the J segment 3 bases; nucleotides outside the gene matches: 7. The CDR3 DNA follows: TGTGCCAGCTCACCACCGAAGGGGGCGCGAGCTAATGAAAAACTGTTTTTT. Encoded protein: CASSPPKGARANEKLFF.

The chain links TRBV7-9 to TRBJ1-1, with 8 bases aligning to TRBD1. Trimming took 1 base from V and 4 from J; bases not matched to a gene: 5. Germline values: CDR1 SEHNR, CDR2 FQNEAQ (reference sequence). The CDR3 sequence is 15 residues long. Written as DNA, the CDR3 is TGTGCCAGCAGCTTAGGGTTGACAGGGGTCACTGAAGCTTTCTTT. Protein: CASSLGLTGVTEAFF.

This chain uses TRBV28 with TRBJ1-5; 7 bases agree with TRBD1. Unmatched junction bases numbered 5, after V lost 4 bases and J lost 8 bases. CDR1 is MDHEN, CDR2 SYDVKM, per germline. The CDR3 runs 13 residues. CDR3 nucleotides: TGTGCCAGCAGTTACGACAGGGTAAAGCCCCAGCATTTT. Translation gives CASSYDRVKPQHF.

V is TRBV4-2 and J is TRBJ1-3; possibly TRBD1 for D (5 bases). Germline V gives CDR1 LGHNA, CDR2 YNFKEQ. This CDR3 has 16 residues. Between the trimmed V and J ends, which lost 8 bases and 0 bases, there was a span of 17 bases. The CDR3 here is CASAMGQASSGNTIYF. As DNA, the CDR3 is TGTGCCAGCGCGATGGGGCAGGCGTCCTCTGGAAACACCATATATTTT.

The CDR3 spells CASSLEPQLNTEAFF. The DNA for the CDR3 is TGCGCCAGCAGCTTGGAACCACAGTTAAACACTGAAGCTTTCTTT. This rearrangement joins TRBV5-1 to TRBJ1-1; D not certain. CDR3 size: 15 residues. The germline gives CDR1 SGHRS, CDR2 YFSETQ. Trimming stripped 0 bases from V and 2 bases from J, with 11 bases between.

This sequence joins TRBV5-5 and TRBJ1-2; possibly TRBD1 for D (5 bases). Germline CDR1 is SGHKS and CDR2 is YYEKEE (reference sequence). V shed 0 bases and J shed 4 bases, with 13 bases lying between them. The CDR3 sequence is 15 residues long. The CDR3: CASSLDGRETYGYTF. The CDR3 region has the DNA TGTGCCAGCAGCTTGGATGGCAGGGAAACCTATGGCTACACCTTC. The variable domain in full, completed from reference TRBV5-5 and TRBJ1-2, reads DAGVTQSPTHLIKTRGQQVTLRCSPISGHKSVSWYQQVLGQGPQFIFQYYEKEERGRGNFPDRFSARQFPNYSSELNVNALLLGDSALYLCASSLDGRETYGYTFGSGTRLTVV.

The CDR3 region is CASSQDDRGAPLHF. The CDR3 DNA follows: TGTGCCAGCAGCCAGGACGACAGGGGTGCACCCCTCCACTTT. The chain is built from TRBV7-2 and TRBJ1-6; 8 nucleotides agree with TRBD1. Germline CDR1 reads SGHTA; CDR2 reads FQGNSA. This CDR3 spans 14 amino acids. V was clipped by 5 bases and J by 11 bases; unmatched bases: 8. The whole variable domain, filled in from reference TRBV7-2 and TRBJ1-6, reads GAGVSQSPSNKVTEKGKDVELRCDPISGHTALYWYRQSLGQGLEFLIYFQGNSAPDKSGLPSDRFSAERTGGSVSTLTIQRTQQEDSAVYLCASSQDDRGAPLHFGNGTRLTVT.

The gene calls are TRBV27 and TRBJ2-3; D possibly corresponds to TRBD2 (6 bases). With 3 bases removed from V and 7 bases from J, the gap between germline ends came to 23 bases. CDR1 and CDR2 from the germline V gene are MNHEY and SMNVEV (reference sequence). The CDR3 has 17 amino acids. The CDR3 here is CASSFRRASALGHTQYF. Here the CDR3 DNA reads TGTGCCAGCAGTTTCAGACGGGCTAGCGCGCTTGGGCATACGCAGTATTTT.

The rearrangement joins TRBV7-2 to TRBJ2-5; 7 nucleotides match TRBD2. This CDR3 contains 16 residues. From germline, CDR1 is SGHTA and CDR2 FQGNSA. V trimming: 1 base; J trimming: 2 bases; junction bases outside the gene matches: 7. The CDR3 reads CASSLGPLGGQETQYF. The CDR3 nucleotides read TGTGCCAGCAGCTTAGGGCCCCTCGGGGGGCAAGAGACCCAGTACTTC. The full variable domain, completed using reference TRBV7-2 and TRBJ2-5, is GAGVSQSPSNKVTEKGKDVELRCDPISGHTALYWYRQSLGQGLEFLIYFQGNSAPDKSGLPSDRFSAERTGGSVSTLTIQRTQQEDSAVYLCASSLGPLGGQETQYFGPGTRLLVL.